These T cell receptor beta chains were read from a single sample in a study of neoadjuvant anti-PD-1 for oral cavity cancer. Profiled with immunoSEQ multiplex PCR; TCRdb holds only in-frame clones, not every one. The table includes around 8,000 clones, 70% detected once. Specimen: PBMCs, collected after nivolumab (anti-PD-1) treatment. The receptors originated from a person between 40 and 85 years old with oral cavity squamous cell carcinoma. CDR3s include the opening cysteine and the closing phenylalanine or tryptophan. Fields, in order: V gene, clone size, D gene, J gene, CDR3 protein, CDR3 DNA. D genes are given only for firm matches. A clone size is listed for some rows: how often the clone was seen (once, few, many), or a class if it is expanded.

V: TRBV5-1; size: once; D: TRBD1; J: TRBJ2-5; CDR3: CASSPEGQGTETQYF; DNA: TGCGCCAGCAGCCCAGAGGGACAGGGGACGGAGACCCAGTACTTC
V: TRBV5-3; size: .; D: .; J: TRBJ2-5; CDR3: CARSLARLWTQYF; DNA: TGTGCCAGAAGCTTGGCTCGGTTGTGGACCCAGTACTTC
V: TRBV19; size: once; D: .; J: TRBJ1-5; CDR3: CASSTVADQPQHF; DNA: TGTGCCAGTTCGACAGTGGCTGATCAGCCCCAGCATTTT
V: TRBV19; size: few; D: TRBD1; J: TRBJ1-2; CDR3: CASSSQGKGLYGYTF; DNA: TGTGCCAGTAGTTCACAGGGGAAGGGGCTCTATGGCTACACCTTC
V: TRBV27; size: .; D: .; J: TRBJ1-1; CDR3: CASSLSPTAEAFF; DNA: TGTGCCAGCAGTTTATCCCCGACAGCTGAAGCTTTCTTT
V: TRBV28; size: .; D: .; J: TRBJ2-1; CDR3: CASSLEGWGRSGSYNEQFF; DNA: TGTGCCAGCAGTTTAGAGGGGTGGGGGCGATCGGGGTCCTACAATGAGCAGTTCTTC
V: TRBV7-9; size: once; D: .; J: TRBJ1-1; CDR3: CASSQAWTQEAFF; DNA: TGTGCCAGCAGCCAAGCATGGACTCAAGAAGCTTTCTTT
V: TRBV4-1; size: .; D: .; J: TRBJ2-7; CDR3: CASSPLGLGEQYF; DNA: TGCGCCAGCAGCCCGCTGGGGCTCGGCGAGCAGTACTTC
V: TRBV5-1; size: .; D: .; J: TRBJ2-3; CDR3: CASSLVPKDTDTQYF; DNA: TGCGCCAGCAGCTTGGTACCGAAGGACACAGATACGCAGTATTTT
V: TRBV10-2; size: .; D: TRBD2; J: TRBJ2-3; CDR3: CASSESRLAGEVDTQYF; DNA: TGCGCCAGCAGTGAGTCCCGCCTAGCGGGGGAGGTGGATACGCAGTATTTT
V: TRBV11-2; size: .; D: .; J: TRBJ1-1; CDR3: CASSLDLGSTTEAFF; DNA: TGTGCCAGCAGCTTAGATTTGGGCAGTACTACAGAAGCTTTCTTT
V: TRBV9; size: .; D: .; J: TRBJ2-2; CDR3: CASSVGANTGELFF; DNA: TGTGCCAGCAGCGTAGGAGCGAACACCGGGGAGCTGTTTTTT
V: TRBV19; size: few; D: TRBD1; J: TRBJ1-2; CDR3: CASIDPARDRANYGYTF; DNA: TGTGCCAGTATTGACCCCGCCCGGGACAGGGCTAACTATGGCTACACCTTC
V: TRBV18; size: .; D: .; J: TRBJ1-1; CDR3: CASSRGTLGGVAFF; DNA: TGTGCCAGCTCCCGAGGGACTCTCGGAGGGGTGGCTTTCTTT
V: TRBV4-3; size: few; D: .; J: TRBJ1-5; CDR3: CASSQDREISNQPQHF; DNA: TGCGCCAGCAGCCAAGATAGGGAGATTAGCAATCAGCCCCAGCATTTT
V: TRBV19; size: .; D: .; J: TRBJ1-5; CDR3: CASSISGAQRPQHF; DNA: TGTGCCAGTAGTATTTCAGGGGCCCAGCGGCCCCAGCATTTT
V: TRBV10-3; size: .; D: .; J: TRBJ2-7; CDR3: CAISAGGDEQYF; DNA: TGTGCCATCAGCGCTGGTGGGGACGAGCAGTACTTC
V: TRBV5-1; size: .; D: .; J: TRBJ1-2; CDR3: CASSLGTNPYGYTF; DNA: TGCGCCAGCAGCCTCGGGACAAATCCGTATGGCTACACCTTC
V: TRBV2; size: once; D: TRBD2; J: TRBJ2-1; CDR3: CASSQLAGGLDEQFF; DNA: TGTGCCAGCAGTCAGCTGGCGGGGGGGCTTGATGAGCAGTTCTTC
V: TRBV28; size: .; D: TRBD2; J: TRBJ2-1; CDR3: CASSPSGGFYNEQFF; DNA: TGTGCCAGCAGTCCTAGCGGGGGGTTCTACAATGAGCAGTTCTTC
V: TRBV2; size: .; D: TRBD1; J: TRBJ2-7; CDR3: CASNGQGNYEQYF; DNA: TGTGCCAGCAATGGACAGGGAAATTACGAGCAGTACTTC
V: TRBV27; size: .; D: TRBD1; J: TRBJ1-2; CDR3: CASKRGTGDNYGYTF; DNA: TGTGCCAGCAAGAGGGGGACAGGAGATAACTATGGCTACACCTTC
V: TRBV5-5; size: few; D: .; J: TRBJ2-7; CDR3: CASSLGIRMRGGTYEQYF; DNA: TGTGCCAGCAGCTTGGGCATACGGATGAGAGGGGGAACCTACGAGCAGTACTTC
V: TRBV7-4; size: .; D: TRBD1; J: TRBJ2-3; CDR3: CASSLDQGAITDTQYF; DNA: TGTGCCAGCAGCTTAGATCAGGGGGCGATCACAGATACGCAGTATTTT
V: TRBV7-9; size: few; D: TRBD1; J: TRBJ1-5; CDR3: CASSLGTGKRHQPQHF; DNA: TGTGCCAGCAGCTTAGGGACAGGGAAGCGACATCAGCCCCAGCATTTT
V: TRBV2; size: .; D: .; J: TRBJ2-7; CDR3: CASSMGYSYEQYF; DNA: TGTGCCAGCAGCATGGGCTACTCCTACGAGCAGTACTTC
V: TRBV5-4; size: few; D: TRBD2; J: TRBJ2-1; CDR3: CASSFSGSSYNEQFF; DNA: TGTGCCAGCAGCTTTAGCGGGAGCTCCTACAATGAGCAGTTCTTC
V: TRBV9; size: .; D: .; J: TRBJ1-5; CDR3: CASSPTGGVGQPQHF; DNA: TGTGCCAGCAGCCCGACGGGGGGGGTGGGTCAGCCCCAGCATTTT
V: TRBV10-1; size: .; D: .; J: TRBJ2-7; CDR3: CASSESGISYEQYF; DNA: TGCGCCAGCAGTGAGTCTGGCATTTCCTACGAGCAGTACTTC
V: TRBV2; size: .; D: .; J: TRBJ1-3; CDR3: CASSILGGPGNTIYF; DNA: TGTGCCAGCAGTATCCTGGGGGGACCTGGAAACACCATATATTTT
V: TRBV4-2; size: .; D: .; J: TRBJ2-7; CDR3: CASSQDRGGHLSYEQYF; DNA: TGTGCCAGCAGCCAAGATAGGGGGGGGCACCTCTCCTACGAGCAGTACTTC
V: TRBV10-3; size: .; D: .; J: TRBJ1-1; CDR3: CAISDTPTGDEAFF; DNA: TGTGCCATCAGTGATACCCCTACAGGAGATGAAGCTTTCTTT
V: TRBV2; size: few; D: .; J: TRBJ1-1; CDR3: CASSDRTEAFF; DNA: TGTGCCAGCAGTGACCGAACTGAAGCTTTCTTT
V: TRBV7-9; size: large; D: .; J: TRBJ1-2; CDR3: CASSLDEGMPHGYTF; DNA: TGTGCCAGCAGCTTAGATGAGGGGATGCCTCATGGCTACACCTTC
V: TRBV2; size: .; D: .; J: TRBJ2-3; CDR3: CASSEAAGRFTDTQYF; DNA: TGTGCCAGCAGTGAGGCGGCAGGGAGATTTACAGATACGCAGTATTTT
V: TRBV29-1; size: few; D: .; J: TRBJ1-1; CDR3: CSVEVAEAFF; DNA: TGCAGCGTTGAGGTGGCTGAAGCTTTCTTT
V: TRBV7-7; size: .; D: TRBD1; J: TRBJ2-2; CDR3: CASSSQGANTGELFF; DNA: TGTGCCAGCAGCTCACAGGGGGCGAACACCGGGGAGCTGTTTTTT
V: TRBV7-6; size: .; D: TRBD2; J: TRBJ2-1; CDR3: CASSPKRGVSYNEQFF; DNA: TGTGCCAGCAGCCCAAAGCGGGGGGTCTCCTACAATGAGCAGTTCTTC
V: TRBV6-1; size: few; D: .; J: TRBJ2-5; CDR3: CASSLYLVAQETQYF; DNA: TGTGCCAGCAGTCTCTACCTAGTTGCACAAGAGACCCAGTACTTC
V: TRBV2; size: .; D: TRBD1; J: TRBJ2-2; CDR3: CASSRDSANTGELFF; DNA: TGTGCCAGCAGCCGGGACAGCGCGAACACCGGGGAGCTGTTTTTT
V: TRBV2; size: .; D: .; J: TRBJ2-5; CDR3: CASSVETGQRGTQYF; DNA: TGTGCCAGCAGTGTCGAAACAGGCCAAAGGGGGACCCAGTACTTC